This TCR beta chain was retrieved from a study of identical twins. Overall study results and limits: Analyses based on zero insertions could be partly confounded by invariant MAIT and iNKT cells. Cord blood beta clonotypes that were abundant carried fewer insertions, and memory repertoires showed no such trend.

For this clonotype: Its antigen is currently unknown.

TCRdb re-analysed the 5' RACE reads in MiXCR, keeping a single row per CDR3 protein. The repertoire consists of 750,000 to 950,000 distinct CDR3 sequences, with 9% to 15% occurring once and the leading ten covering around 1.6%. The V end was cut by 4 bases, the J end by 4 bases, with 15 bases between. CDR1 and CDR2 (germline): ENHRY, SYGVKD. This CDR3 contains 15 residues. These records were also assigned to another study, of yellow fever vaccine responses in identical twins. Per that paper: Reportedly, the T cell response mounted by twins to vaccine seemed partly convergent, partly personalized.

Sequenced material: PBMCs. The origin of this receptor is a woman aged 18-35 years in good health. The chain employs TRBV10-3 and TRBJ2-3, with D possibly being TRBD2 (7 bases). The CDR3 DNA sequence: TGTGCCATCAGTGGACGGGGGGCCGGCGCAGATACGCAGTATTTT. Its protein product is CAISGRGAGADTQYF.